This T cell receptor beta chain was recovered during a study of cytomegalovirus exposure and HLA in healthy donors. Study conclusions and caveats: Cytomegalovirus status, reportedly, was diagnosed with high specificity and sensitivity by the classifier. Later analysis associated a missense DCLRE1C variant with TCR beta V- and J-gene trimming.

A word on this clone: Its target is unknown.

V lost 1 base, J lost 8 bases, and 8 bases lay in between. The CDR3 extends over 12 amino acids. Per the germline V gene, CDR1 is SEHNR and CDR2 is FQNEAQ (reference sequence). With 60 Vbeta and 13 Jbeta primers, the PCR was carried out. Assay used: immunoSEQ multiplex PCR; TCRdb lists only in-frame clones, some missing. Among 190,000 or so clones listed, about 80% were seen once. The chain uses TRBV7-9 and TRBJ1-2; no definite D call. The clonotype was recovered from a boy between 10 and 17 years old in good health and CMV-seronegative. Sequencing input: PBMCs. CDR3 residues: CASSLDELGYTF. The DNA for the CDR3 is TGTGCCAGCAGCTTAGACGAGTTAGGCTACACCTTC. The entire variable domain, with the rest obtained from reference TRBV7-9 and TRBJ1-2, is as follows: DTGVSQNPRHKITKRGQNVTFRCDPISEHNRLYWYRQTLGQGPEFLTYFQNEAQLEKSRLLSDRFSAERPKGSFSTLEIQRTEQGDSAMYLCASSLDELGYTFGSGTRLTVV.